The clone carrying this T cell receptor (beta chain) was found many times. The data belong to a study of response to subunit inactivated influenza vaccine. TCRdb recomputed calls from the RT-PCR reads with MiXCR, one row per CDR3 protein. The sample has about 300,000 distinct CDR3 sequences; roughly 22% are singletons. This CDR3 is 18 amino acids long. V lost 0 bases to trimming and J lost 0 bases, with 16 bases between them. The germline V gene encodes CDR1 ENHRY and CDR2 SYGVKD. Specimen: PBMCs from blood, collected 21 months after vaccination. The source of this sequence is a man between 50 and 69 years old who received an inactivated influenza vaccine. J is TRBJ2-3 and V is TRBV10-3; a possible D gene is TRBD1 (5 bases). The CDR3 sequence is CAISESIRAGSSTDTQYF. CDR3 DNA sequence: TGTGCCATCAGTGAGTCAATACGGGCAGGGTCAAGCACAGATACGCAGTATTTT.